The 25 T cell receptor beta chains below come from one sample, sequenced in a study of regulatory T cells in long-lasting Graves disease. This sample's time point: newly diagnosed GD, antithyroid drugs for less than 3 months. The TCR library was made from RNA that had been extracted from PBMCs in TRIzol. The TCR beta library used iRepertoire HTBI primers with Arm-PCR amplification of CDR3. TCRdb recomputed calls from the multiplex PCR reads with MiXCR, one row per CDR3 protein. The data hold 550,000 or so distinct CDR3 sequences, with 12% observed a single time. These data are also associated with another study on T cells in Graves' hyperthyroidism and ophthalmopathy.

This specimen was peripheral blood mononuclear cells (PBMCs), taken at new diagnosis, from a patient treated with antithyroid drugs. Every receptor here comes from a woman under 40 with Graves disease.

This clonotype occurred many times. This sequence joins TRBV20-1 and TRBJ2-7; D possibly matches TRBD1 or TRBD2 (8 bases each). Trimming took off 6 bases at V and 4 bases at J, with 25 bases between the two ends. Germline CDR1 is DFQATT and CDR2 is SNEGSKA (reference sequence). The CDR3 covers 16 residues. CDR3 nucleotide sequence: TGCAGTGCCAAACCGGGGGGGGGACAGGAGATGTACGAGCAGTACTTC. This encodes CSAKPGGGQEMYEQYF.

V gene TRBV11-3 combines with J gene TRBJ2-2; TRBD2 matches 8 bases. Germline V gene sequence: CDR1 SGHNT, CDR2 YENEEA. The length of the CDR3 is 18 residues. V lost 1 base and J lost 4; bases outside the gene matches: 11. CDR3 in amino acids: CASSLAVLAGGTTGELFF. For the CDR3, the DNA is TGTGCCAGCAGCTTAGCTGTCTTGGCGGGAGGTACCACCGGGGAGCTGTTTTTT.

Ten or more counts support this clonotype. J is TRBJ1-2 and V is TRBV9, with D uncertain. The length of the CDR3 is 13 residues. Germline CDR1 is SGDLS and CDR2 is YYNGEE. Trimming took off 3 bases at V and 8 bases at J, with 14 bases between the two ends. DNA for the CDR3: TGTGCCAGCAGCGGCCTAGCGGGCCTCGGCTACACCTTC. Protein product: CASSGLAGLGYTF.

This clonotype has just a few counts. The junction departs from the called germline gene at one end, perhaps through a read error. This chain links TRBV10-3 with TRBJ2-3; D possibly corresponds to TRBD1 (5 bases). CDR3 length equals 12 residues. The germline gives CDR1 ENHRY, CDR2 SYGVKD. CDR3 DNA sequence: TGTGCCATCAGTGGGGGCACCGATACGCAGTATTTT. It codes for CAISGGTDTQYF.

This clonotype was found a few times. The chain has TRBV14 and TRBJ2-1; 11 bases agree with TRBD1. Germline assignment: CDR1 SGHDN and CDR2 FVKESK. This CDR3 region has 14 residues. Unmatched junction bases numbered 6, after V lost 6 bases and J lost 8 bases. CDR3 sequence reads: CASSYGDRGYEQFF. CDR3 nucleotide sequence: TGTGCCAGCAGTTACGGGGACAGGGGGTATGAGCAGTTCTTC.

This clonotype was detected ten times or more. This chain links TRBV20-1 with TRBJ2-1, with 10 bases matching TRBD1. This CDR3 comprises 13 residues. In germline, CDR1 is DFQATT, CDR2 SNEGSKA (reference sequence). V was clipped by 5 bases and J by 7 bases; unmatched bases: 5. CDR3 sequence reads: CSAPGQGTNEQFF. For the CDR3, the DNA is TGCAGTGCTCCGGGACAGGGGACAAATGAGCAGTTCTTC.

The table lists this clonotype with a few counts. The V and J genes are TRBV19 and TRBJ2-2, with D hard to call. Germline V gene sequence: CDR1 LNHDA, CDR2 SQIVND (reference sequence). The V end lost 7 bases, the J end lost 1 base, and 10 bases lay between the germline ends. The CDR3 runs 14 residues. CDR3 bases: TGTGCCAGTATGGCGGACCTGAACACCGGGGAGCTGTTTTTT. Translated: CASMADLNTGELFF.

CDR3: CASSILPWLEDGELFF. The DNA of the CDR3 is TGTGCCAGTAGTATCTTACCGTGGTTGGAGGACGGGGAGCTGTTTTTT. This sequence joins TRBV19 and TRBJ2-2; a possible D gene is TRBD2 (5 bases). V was shortened by 3 bases and J by 7 bases, with 18 bases between the two germline ends. The CDR3 is 16 amino acids. Germline V CDR1 and CDR2: LNHDA, SQIVND (reference sequence).

The chain uses TRBV29-1 and TRBJ2-3; TRBD2 agrees at 8 bases. CDR1 and CDR2 from the germline V gene are SQVTM and ANQGSEA. The CDR3 is 14 amino acids. The trim removed 3 bases at V and 0 bases at J, leaving 2 bases unmatched. CDR3 nucleotide sequence: TGCAGCGTTGACAGCGGGGGTAGCACAGATACGCAGTATTTT. Translating it yields CSVDSGGSTDTQYF.

This clonotype was detected many times. The chain couples TRBV6-5 to TRBJ2-1; TRBD2 agrees at 14 bases. V was pared by 3 bases and J by 8 bases, with 12 bases of the junction left unmatched. CDR1 and CDR2 (germline): MNHEY, SVGAGI. This CDR3 is 18 amino acids long. The CDR3 spells CASSYWGGVTSGRDEQFF. In nucleotides, the CDR3 is TGTGCCAGCAGTTATTGGGGGGGGGTGACTAGCGGGAGGGATGAGCAGTTCTTC.

This clonotype was seen repeatedly, ten times or more. The V gene is TRBV19, the J gene TRBJ2-7, with 13 bases aligning to TRBD2. With 2 bases clipped from V and 5 bases from J, the junction kept 12 bases outside the gene matches. The germline V gene has CDR1 LNHDA and CDR2 SQIVND (reference sequence). The CDR3 has 18 residues. The CDR3 bases are TGTGCCAGTAGTATACATTCGAGGACTAGCGGGAGTCGCCACGAGCAGTACTTC. The encoded protein is CASSIHSRTSGSRHEQYF.

This clonotype showed up just a few times. The chain couples TRBV28 to TRBJ2-2; maybe TRBD2 (6 bases). V was pared by 4 bases and J by 7 bases, with 19 bases between. The CDR3 consists of 16 residues. Germline lookup yields CDR1 MDHEN and CDR2 SYDVKM. The CDR3 nucleotides read TGTGCCAGCAGTTCCTCTTGGGGGGAGGTCGGCGGGGAGCTGTTTTTT. Protein product: CASSSSWGEVGGELFF.

This clonotype came up many times. A much larger clonotype is one base distant, so this may be a read error. This sequence joins TRBV2 and TRBJ1-6; maybe TRBD1 (5 bases). The CDR3 totals 15 residues. Germline V gene data show CDR1 as SNHLY and CDR2 as FYNNEI. V was shortened by 11 bases and J by 4 bases, with 18 bases between the two germline ends. The CDR3 loop is CACLKLTDYNSPLHF. The CDR3 region has the DNA TGTGCCTGCCTAAAATTGACAGATTATAATTCACCCCTCCACTTT.

In this sample, this clonotype turned up many times. The chain uses TRBV28 and TRBJ1-2; D uncertain. V was clipped by 6 bases and J by 4 bases, with 12 bases between them. The CDR3 covers 13 residues. The germline V gene has CDR1 MDHEN and CDR2 SYDVKM. The CDR3 region is CASSLPGPYGYTF. In nucleotides, the CDR3 is TGTGCCAGCAGCCTACCGGGCCCCTATGGCTACACCTTC.

This clonotype was detected ten times or more. The chain joins TRBV29-1 to TRBJ2-2; D remains ambiguous. The germline gives CDR1 SQVTM, CDR2 ANQGSEA. The CDR3 covers 12 residues. V lost 2 bases and J lost 3, with 4 bases in between. The CDR3: CSVESDTGELFF. CDR3 sequence (DNA): TGCAGCGTTGAAAGCGACACCGGGGAGCTGTTTTTT.

This clonotype was counted ten times or more. The V gene is TRBV11-2, the J gene TRBJ2-3, with D unclear. Germline CDR1 reads SGHAT; CDR2 reads FQNNGV. V was cut by 1 base and J by 6 bases, with 14 bases left in between. The CDR3 contains 15 residues. The CDR3 DNA sequence: TGTGCCAGCAGCTTAGGCAGGTCCCTGGAGGATACGCAGTATTTT. It specifies CASSLGRSLEDTQYF.

This clonotype was seen at least ten times. The chain links TRBV20-1 to TRBJ2-7; 7 nucleotides align to TRBD2. Germline V gene sequence: CDR1 DFQATT, CDR2 SNEGSKA (reference sequence). The J segment lost 2 bases and the V segment lost 6 bases, leaving 13 bases of the junction unmatched. CDR3 length: 15 amino acids. This chain's CDR3 is CSAGESGLPPYEQYF. The CDR3 DNA reads as TGCAGTGCAGGAGAGTCGGGACTACCACCCTACGAGCAGTACTTC.

This clonotype was counted at least ten times. The chain employs TRBV3-1 and TRBJ2-1, with D hard to call. Per the germline V gene, CDR1 is LGHDT and CDR2 is YNNKEL (reference sequence). The CDR3 consists of 12 residues. Trimming pared 3 bases from V and 2 bases from J, leaving 2 bases between. The DNA of the CDR3 is TGTGCCAGCAGCCATGCCTACAATGAGCAGTTCTTC. Protein product: CASSHAYNEQFF.

This clonotype was seen at least ten times. The rearrangement links TRBV5-1 to TRBJ2-5; 10 nucleotides align to TRBD1. The CDR3 consists of 15 residues. Germline trimming cut 4 bases from V and 5 bases from J; bases unmatched to any gene: 8. In germline, CDR1 is SGHRS, CDR2 YFSETQ. The CDR3: CASSLWDRGRETQYF. CDR3 DNA: TGCGCCAGCAGCCTCTGGGACAGGGGCAGGGAGACCCAGTACTTC.

The rearrangement joins TRBV20-1 to TRBJ2-3; D perhaps matches TRBD2 (5 bases). The CDR3 contains 13 residues. Trimming removed 2 bases from V and 8 bases from J, with 14 bases in between. Germline V gene data show CDR1 as DFQATT and CDR2 as SNEGSKA (reference sequence). The CDR3 spells CSARYPGNPTQYF. In DNA form, the CDR3 reads TGCAGTGCTAGATACCCCGGGAACCCTACGCAGTATTTT.

The sample holds many counts of this clonotype. The gene calls are TRBV25-1 and TRBJ2-1, with 9 positions matching TRBD1. V shed 2 bases, J shed 4 bases, and the junction held 6 bases outside the gene matches. This CDR3 spans 16 amino acids. Looked up from germline, CDR1 is MGHDK and CDR2 is SYGVNS. The CDR3 DNA sequence: TGTGCCAGCAGTGAACGGCGGGGGACAGGGTACAATGAGCAGTTCTTC. Amino acids: CASSERRGTGYNEQFF.

The CDR3 sequence is CASSLRQPNQPQHF. The CDR3 nucleotides are TGTGCCAGCAGTTTGAGACAGCCGAATCAGCCCCAGCATTTT. The genes are TRBV28 and TRBJ1-5; tentatively, D is TRBD1 (5 bases). Germline CDR1 MDHEN, CDR2 SYDVKM. The CDR3 is made up of 14 amino acids. The V gene lost 3 bases and the J gene lost 4 bases, with 10 bases spanning the gap.

This clonotype appeared many times. The chain has TRBV7-8 and TRBJ1-1, with D unclear. There are 13 residues in the CDR3. V dropped 3 bases and J dropped 3 bases, with 8 bases sitting between them. CDR1 SGHVS and CDR2 FQNEAQ come from the germline V gene. The CDR3 coding sequence is TGTGCCAGCAGCTTTTCTGGGGACACTGAAGCTTTCTTT. Protein: CASSFSGDTEAFF.

The sample holds many counts of this clonotype. V is TRBV12-3 or TRBV12-4 and J is TRBJ1-5; 7 nucleotides match TRBD1. The ends lost 4 bases at V and 5 bases at J; junction bases unmatched: 11. This CDR3 has 16 residues. DNA of the CDR3: TGTGCCAGCAGTTCATCCGGGACAGCCCAAGATCAGCCCCAGCATTTT. It encodes CASSSSGTAQDQPQHF.

This clonotype was found many times. This chain connects TRBV7-9 to TRBJ1-1; no clear D. This CDR3 is 15 amino acids long. Deletions cut 5 bases from V and 3 bases from J, with 16 bases between. Per the germline V gene, CDR1 is SEHNR and CDR2 is FQNEAQ (reference sequence). The CDR3 region is CASSIPSWPDTEAFF. The CDR3 coding sequence is TGTGCCAGCAGCATTCCGTCGTGGCCGGACACTGAAGCTTTCTTT.